This TCR beta chain was profiled in a study of blood T cells in healthy people across ages (dated by TCRdb to 2014 to 2015). In terms of the full investigation: In model experiments, template switching captured about one uniquely barcoded TCR beta cDNA molecule for every two T cells. The study measured age-related changes in TCR beta repertoire diversity using deep sequencing normalized with unique cDNA molecular identifiers. The donors were split into four age groups: young (average about 16 years), middle-aged (roughly 42), aged (about 56) and long-lived (under 90). To avoid experimental bias, donors of different ages were distributed randomly across sequencing lanes. Using the same blood draw, the study looked at two additional independent replicas of 1 million unique cDNA reads for two donors, one aged 18 to 29 and the other aged 80 or older.

The 39 donors, aged about 6 to 95 years, were systemically healthy Caucasian individuals from Russia. Each donor gave about 9.2 milliliters of peripheral blood, drawn into EDTA-treated Vacutainer tubes. Ficoll-Paque density-gradient centrifugation was used to isolate PBMCs, with at least 7 million per sample. Total RNA, at least 6 micrograms per sample, was extracted from PBMCs with Trizol reagent. Naive CD45RAhigh/CD27high T cell percentages were measured by flow cytometry on a PBMC aliquot from every donor. This clonotype occurred many times. The clone's antigen remains unknown. The sample holds no much larger clone one base away, and base qualities are not on file. The junction shows trimming of 0 bases on V and 2 bases on J, plus 14 bases between the germline ends. The germline V gene (reference sequence) supplies CDR1 DFQATT and CDR2 SNEGSKA. Reading from cysteine to phenylalanine, the CDR3 counts 15 amino acids. Only CDR3 DNA is held: 45 bases, read in frame from base 1.

Study-wide findings and limitations: Because the CMV infection status of the donors was unknown, age-related changes in expanded clonotypes may potentially have been confounded. Compared with the aged group, the long-lived group had more naive CD4+ T cells, fewer expanded clones and increased TCR diversity, suggesting age selection. Because profiling used bulk unsorted PBMCs, naive and antigen-experienced compartments could not be compared conclusively. The percentage of naive T cells measured by flow cytometry correlated strongly with observed TCR beta diversity. Observed TCR beta diversity per million T cells fell roughly linearly with age, and a significant reduction was already apparent by age around 39. Total diversity estimates from one million sequenced T cells were considered lower bounds and underestimates.

Library preparation was by 5' RACE. The data were produced on an Illumina HiSeq 2500. A second PCR of about 6 to 12 cycles was run with a J-beta primer mix and a sample-barcoded 5' primer. Each TCR beta cDNA molecule received a unique molecular identifier from a template-switch 5' adaptor carrying 12 random nucleotides. Each sample yielded at least 2.5 million CDR3-containing paired-end reads. The Mint cDNA synthesis kit, primed by a TRBC-specific oligonucleotide, was used to synthesize first-strand cDNA from all RNA. All cDNA was treated with uracil-DNA glycosylase and then went through a first 18-cycle PCR with the universal primers M1SS and BC2_uni_R. Turning to the authors' computational methods: Each sample was normalized by randomly selecting 1 million high-quality reads, each carrying a distinct molecular identifier. Reads with shared molecular identifiers were discarded instead of being binned into consensus sequences. MiTCR, with a Q25 quality threshold and the strictest error-elimination algorithm, was used for CDR3 identification, clonotype clustering and error correction. Lower-bound total TCR beta diversity was estimated with a nonparametric unseen species model using Euler transformation. The public reads were run again by TCRdb, first through fastp at Q25 and then through MiXCR, and only productive beta chains were kept. CDR3 protein sequences are deduplicated, and each keeps its most common genes and DNA. Here the V and J calls rest on TCRdb's processing, not on the authors' analysis. Present in this sample are 1.5 million to 2 million distinct CDR3 sequences, about 30% of which were seen just once. The top ten clonotypes cover 7.7% of the sample.

The sequence joins TRBV20-1 to TRBJ2-7, with the D gene not confidently named. Sequencing was done on a sample of blood. The receptor was isolated from a woman between 25 and 40 years old in good health. The sequence in DNA is TGCAGTGCTAGAGATGCTGGGCTTGCTACCTACGAGCAGTACTTC. This is translated as CSARDAGLATYEQYF.